A single sample gave rise to the 13 T cell receptor beta chains below, sequenced in a study of shared clonotypes between healthy human individuals. Using immunoSEQ multiplex PCR, the repertoire was profiled, and TCRdb retains in-frame clones only, with some absent. The table includes about 600,000 clones, roughly 98% detected once. Terminally differentiated effector memory CD45RA+ cells were left out of the naive CD8 fraction, which was CD45RO-negative and positively selected for CCR7. The sequencing sample was made of naive CD8+ T cells sorted from blood. These receptors were collected from a man under 40 in good health.

V gene TRBV30 combines with J gene TRBJ2-7; no firm D call. Looked up from germline, CDR1 is GTSNPN and CDR2 is SVGIG (reference sequence). V shed 1 base and J shed 5 bases, with 15 bases lying between them. This CDR3 has 14 amino acids. CDR3 region: CAWSGAGTVDEQYF. The CDR3 DNA reads as TGTGCCTGGAGTGGGGCAGGCACTGTTGACGAGCAGTACTTC.

This chain uses TRBV7-9 with TRBJ2-7; D is possibly TRBD2 (5 bases). Trimming cost V 7 bases and J 1 base, with 20 bases left between them. CDR3 length: 16 amino acids. Looked up from germline, CDR1 is SEHNR and CDR2 is FQNEAQ (reference sequence). The CDR3 loop is CASTLTYGGRSYEQYF. Here the CDR3 DNA reads TGTGCCAGCACCCTTACCTATGGAGGTAGATCCTACGAGCAGTACTTC.

This clone has only one observation. The CDR3 DNA is TGTGCCAGCAGCTTCTACTCGGGACAGGGATACGAGCAGTACTTC. Encoded protein: CASSFYSGQGYEQYF. The J gene is TRBJ2-7, the V gene TRBV7-2; TRBD1 matches at 9 bases. CDR3 length: 15 amino acids. Germline CDR1 SGHTA, CDR2 FQGNSA. Trimming at V came to 3 bases and at J to 4 bases, leaving 7 bases not matched to a gene.

The chain is built from TRBV15 and TRBJ1-4; D is unclear. The V gene lost 1 base and the J gene lost 11 bases, with 11 bases spanning the gap. Germline CDR1 LNHNV, CDR2 YYDKDF (reference sequence). This CDR3 spans 13 amino acids. CDR3 bases: TGTGCCACCAGCAGAGCCGACCGTGCCAAACTGTTTTTT. This translates into CATSRADRAKLFF.

The gene calls are TRBV27 and TRBJ1-1; 8 nucleotides match TRBD1. Germline V gene lookup returns CDR1 MNHEY and CDR2 SMNVEV (reference sequence). V lost 5 bases, J lost 6 bases, and 14 bases stayed unmatched. The CDR3 length is 16 residues. The chain's CDR3 is CASSPGKGTGLPEAFF. CDR3 in DNA: TGTGCCAGCAGTCCGGGGAAGGGGACAGGTCTGCCTGAAGCTTTCTTT.

V usage is TRBV30 and J usage is TRBJ2-7; D might be TRBD1 or TRBD2, each matching 6 bases. This CDR3 spans 14 amino acids. The V end lost 0 bases, the J end lost 5 bases, and 14 bases lay between the germline ends. Per the germline V gene, CDR1 is GTSNPN and CDR2 is SVGIG (reference sequence). The CDR3 spells CAWSVLGGPNEQYF. For the CDR3, the DNA is TGTGCCTGGAGTGTACTCGGGGGCCCCAACGAGCAGTACTTC.

CDR3 in DNA: TGCAGCGCCACGAGGACTGATGCCTACGAGCAGTACTTC. This sequence encodes CSATRTDAYEQYF. The chain employs TRBV29-1 and TRBJ2-7; tentatively, D is TRBD2 (5 bases). Between the trimmed V and J ends, which lost 7 bases and 2 bases, there was a span of 15 bases. The germline V gene encodes CDR1 SQVTM and CDR2 ANQGSEA. The length of the CDR3 is 13 residues.

The gene calls are TRBV27 and TRBJ2-7, with TRBD1 matching 9 bases. The length of the CDR3 is 14 residues. Germline V gene data show CDR1 as MNHEY and CDR2 as SMNVEV (reference sequence). J gave up 5 bases and V 8 bases, and 10 bases lay outside the gene matches. CDR3 nucleotides: TGTGCCAGCGGACAGGGGCCCCGTGGGGACGAGCAGTACTTC. Translating it yields CASGQGPRGDEQYF.

The V and J genes are TRBV4-1 and TRBJ2-7, with D perhaps matching TRBD2 (5 bases). Trimming pared 0 bases from V and 7 bases from J, leaving 10 bases between. Per the germline V gene, CDR1 is MGHRA and CDR2 is YSYEKL. The CDR3 sequence is 13 residues long. As DNA, the CDR3 is TGCGCCAGCAGCCAAGATATAACGGGAGAGCAGTACTTC. As protein: CASSQDITGEQYF.

This chain uses TRBV9 with TRBJ2-2, with D perhaps being TRBD1 or TRBD2 (6 bases each). The CDR3 has 14 amino acids. V was shortened by 4 bases and J by 6 bases, with 13 bases between the two germline ends. Germline V gene sequence: CDR1 SGDLS, CDR2 YYNGEE. CDR3 DNA: TGTGCCAGCAGCCCCCCGGGGGCGTCCGGGGAGCTGTTTTTT. Translation gives CASSPPGASGELFF. Using reference TRBV9 and TRBJ2-2 for the parts outside the CDR3, the full variable domain is DSGVTQTPKHLITATGQRVTLRCSPRSGDLSVYWYQQSLDQGLQFLIQYYNGEERAKGNILERFSAQQFPDLHSELNLSSLELGDSALYFCASSPPGASGELFFGEGSRLTVL.

This clone came up once. The chain combines TRBV9 with TRBJ2-7; D is perhaps TRBD1 or TRBD2 (5 bases each). The CDR3 has 11 amino acids. In germline, CDR1 is SGDLS, CDR2 YYNGEE. Between the trimmed V and J ends, which lost 5 bases and 9 bases, there was a span of 12 bases. Here the CDR3 reads CASSARDRQYF. CDR3 bases: TGTGCCAGCAGTGCCCGGGACCGGCAGTACTTC.

V is TRBV2 and J is TRBJ2-7, with 7 bases identical to TRBD2. CDR1 is SNHLY and CDR2 is FYNNEI in the germline V gene. This CDR3 comprises 13 residues. V was pared by 11 bases and J by 3 bases, with 10 bases of the junction left unmatched. CDR3 bases: TGTGCCGGGGGGGAATTCCCCAACTACGAGCAGTACTTC. Its translation: CAGGEFPNYEQYF.

This chain connects TRBV5-6 to TRBJ2-1, with a weak D call TRBD1 (5 bases). The germline gives CDR1 SGHDT, CDR2 YYEEEE. The V and J ends lost 1 base and 11 bases respectively, with 13 bases between them. This CDR3 comprises 13 residues. The CDR3 sequence is CASSLNIQGQQFF. For the CDR3, the DNA is TGTGCCAGCAGCTTGAATATCCAGGGCCAGCAGTTCTTC.